A selection of T cell receptor beta chains follows, all from one sample in a study of cytomegalovirus exposure and HLA in healthy donors. The method was immunoSEQ multiplex PCR; TCRdb's version includes in-frame clones alone and lacks a portion of them. The table shows fewer than 110,000 clones, with about 74% occurring only once. Sequenced material: PBMCs. The receptors were sampled from a woman aged 40 to 55 in good health and CMV-seropositive. The CDR3 runs from the conserved cysteine through the conserved F or W. A D gene is named only where the DNA matches it firmly. Clone size, where shown, is once, few, many, or a class for clones that have expanded.

TRBJ2-2 17 TRBD1 NA TRBV5-1 CASYVGPGTANTGELFF TGCGCCAGCTACGTAGGCCCCGGGACAGCGAACACCGGGGAGCTGTTTTTT
TRBJ2-3 15 TRBD2 NA TRBV7-8 CASSLRRGSTDTQYF TGTGCCAGCAGCTTACGGCGGGGGAGCACAGATACGCAGTATTTT
TRBJ1-5 15 NA NA TRBV28 CASSLPGVSNQPQHF TGTGCCAGCAGTTTACCCGGGGTTAGCAATCAGCCCCAGCATTTT
TRBJ1-5 17 TRBD1 NA TRBV27 CASSLQGAVGSNQPQHF TGTGCCAGCAGTCTGCAGGGGGCAGTTGGAAGCAATCAGCCCCAGCATTTT
TRBJ2-3 15 NA NA TRBV5-1 CASSKWGTSTDTQYF TGCGCCAGCTCAAAATGGGGCACTAGCACAGATACGCAGTATTTT
TRBJ1-2 14 TRBD1 NA TRBV27 CASSFDGQAYGYTF TGTGCCAGCAGTTTCGACGGACAGGCCTATGGCTACACCTTC
TRBJ2-7 14 TRBD2 NA TRBV2 CASRELAASGEQYF TGTGCCAGCAGGGAACTAGCGGCATCGGGGGAGCAGTACTTC
TRBJ2-1 15 TRBD1 NA TRBV7-2 CASRIGQGTYNEQFF TGTGCCAGCAGAATTGGACAGGGCACCTACAATGAGCAGTTCTTC
TRBJ2-1 15 TRBD2 once TRBV6-5 CASSRTGGPVNEQFF TGTGCCAGCAGTAGGACGGGGGGGCCCGTCAATGAGCAGTTCTTC
TRBJ1-3 15 NA few TRBV5-8 CASSLGLLSGNTIYF TGTGCCAGCAGCTTGGGACTTCTCTCTGGAAACACCATATATTTT
TRBJ2-5 14 TRBD1 NA TRBV7-6 CASSSQGARETQYF TGTGCCAGCAGCTCGCAGGGGGCAAGAGAGACCCAGTACTTC
TRBJ1-2 15 TRBD1 NA TRBV30 CAWSVQQGAFYGYTF TGTGCCTGGAGTGTACAACAGGGGGCGTTCTATGGCTACACCTTC
TRBJ1-2 14 NA NA TRBV4-2 CASSQEGGARGYTF TGTGCCAGCAGCCAAGAAGGAGGGGCGCGGGGCTACACCTTC
TRBJ2-5 13 NA NA TRBV7-3 CASSLRPRETQYF TGTGCCAGCAGCTTAAGGCCTAGGGAGACCCAGTACTTC
TRBJ1-2 14 TRBD1 NA TRBV27 CASSLGTGSGGYTF TGTGCCAGCAGTTTAGGGACAGGCAGTGGTGGCTACACCTTC
TRBJ1-5 14 TRBD1 NA TRBV30 CACQSGTGVQPQHF TGTGCCTGCCAATCCGGGACAGGGGTTCAGCCCCAGCATTTT
TRBJ2-3 11 NA NA TRBV2 CASSYTDTQYF TGTGCCAGCAGCTACACAGATACGCAGTATTTT
TRBJ2-7 13 NA few TRBV7-9 CASSPTASYEQYF TGTGCCAGCAGCCCAACAGCCTCCTACGAGCAGTACTTC
TRBJ1-2 18 TRBD1 NA TRBV7-9 CASSLVGQGAVDSYGYTF TGTGCCAGCAGCTTAGTCGGACAGGGGGCAGTGGATAGCTATGGCTACACCTTC
TRBJ2-1 15 TRBD1 NA TRBV10-1 CASSSRQGSYNEQFF TGCGCCAGCAGTTCGAGACAGGGCAGCTACAATGAGCAGTTCTTC
TRBJ2-7 11 NA NA TRBV25-1 CASSVSYEQYF TGTGCCAGCAGTGTATCCTACGAGCAGTACTTC
TRBJ2-3 14 TRBD2 NA TRBV6-1 CASRGLAGGPWLYF TGTGCCAGCAGGGGACTAGCGGGGGGGCCATGGTTGTATTTT
TRBJ1-1 14 TRBD1 NA TRBV5-1 CASSFGTGDTEAFF TGCGCCAGCAGCTTCGGGACAGGGGACACTGAAGCTTTCTTT
TRBJ2-3 15 TRBD2 NA TRBV2 CASRGVAGFLDTQYF TGTGCCAGCAGGGGGGTAGCGGGATTCCTTGATACGCAGTATTTT
TRBJ1-3 15 NA NA TRBV9 CASSVDQTGLNTIYF TGTGCCAGCAGCGTAGATCAGACAGGACTTAACACCATATATTTT
TRBJ2-7 16 TRBD2 NA TRBV19 CASSSPRSGATYEQYF TGTGCCAGCAGTTCCCCGCGTAGCGGGGCGACCTACGAGCAGTACTTC